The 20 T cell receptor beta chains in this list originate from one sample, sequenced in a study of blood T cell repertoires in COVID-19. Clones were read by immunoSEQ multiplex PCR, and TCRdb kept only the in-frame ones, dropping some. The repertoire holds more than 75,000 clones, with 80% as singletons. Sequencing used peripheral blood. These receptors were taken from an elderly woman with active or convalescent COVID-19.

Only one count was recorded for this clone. The chain's CDR3 is CASSLGGVAADTQYF. The CDR3 DNA sequence: TGTGCCAGCAGCTTAGGAGGAGTAGCGGCAGATACGCAGTATTTT. J is TRBJ2-3 and V is TRBV7-3; D perhaps matches TRBD2 (6 bases). V lost 2 bases, J lost 4 bases, and 13 bases lay in between. The CDR3 consists of 15 residues. Looked up from germline, CDR1 is SGHTA and CDR2 is FQGTGA.

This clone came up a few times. The CDR3 here is CASSLAMAPASTDTQYF. The DNA for the CDR3 is TGTGCCAGCAGCTTAGCGATGGCTCCCGCTAGCACAGATACGCAGTATTTT. The chain carries TRBV7-9 and TRBJ2-3; D is unclear. V lost 0 bases, J lost 0 bases, and 13 bases lay in between. The CDR3 consists of 17 residues. The V gene's germline CDR1 is SEHNR and CDR2 FQNEAQ (reference sequence).

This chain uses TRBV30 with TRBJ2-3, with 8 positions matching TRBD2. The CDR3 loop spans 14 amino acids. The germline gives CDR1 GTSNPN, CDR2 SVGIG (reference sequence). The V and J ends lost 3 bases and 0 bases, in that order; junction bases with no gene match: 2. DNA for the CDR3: TGTGCCTGGAGAACTAGCGGTAGCACAGATACGCAGTATTTT. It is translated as CAWRTSGSTDTQYF.

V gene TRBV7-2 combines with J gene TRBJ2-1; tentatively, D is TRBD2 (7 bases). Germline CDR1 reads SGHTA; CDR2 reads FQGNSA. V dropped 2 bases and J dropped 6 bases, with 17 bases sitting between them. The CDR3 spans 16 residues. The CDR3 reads CASSLRGRGGANEQFF. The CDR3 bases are TGTGCCAGCAGCTTACGGGGGCGAGGGGGGGCCAATGAGCAGTTCTTC.

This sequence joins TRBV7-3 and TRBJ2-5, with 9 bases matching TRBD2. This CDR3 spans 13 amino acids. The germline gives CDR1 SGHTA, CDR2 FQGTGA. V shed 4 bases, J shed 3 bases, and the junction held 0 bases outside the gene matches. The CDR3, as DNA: TGTGCCAGCAGCTCTAGCGGGAAAGAGACCCAGTACTTC. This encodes CASSSSGKETQYF.

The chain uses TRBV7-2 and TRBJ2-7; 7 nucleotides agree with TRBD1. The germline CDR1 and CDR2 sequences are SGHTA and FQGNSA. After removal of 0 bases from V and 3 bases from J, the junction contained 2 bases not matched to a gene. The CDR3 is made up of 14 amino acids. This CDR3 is CASSLARTGYEQYF. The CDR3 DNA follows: TGTGCCAGCAGCTTAGCCCGGACAGGCTACGAGCAGTACTTC.

CDR3 sequence (DNA): TGTGCCAGCAGTTTATGGAGGGGGGGCGCAGTAGAGACCCAGTACTTC. Protein: CASSLWRGGAVETQYF. The chain joins TRBV28 to TRBJ2-5; a weak D match, TRBD2 (7 bases). Trimming shortened V by 0 bases and J by 4 bases, and 15 bases separated the two germline ends. Germline-derived CDR1 and CDR2 are MDHEN and SYDVKM. The CDR3 sequence is 16 residues long. Full variable domain (remainder filled in from reference TRBV28 and TRBJ2-5): DVKVTQSSRYLVKRTGEKVFLECVQDMDHENMFWYRQDPGLGLRLIYFSYDVKMKEKGDIPEGYSVSREKKERFSLILESASTNQTSMYLCASSLWRGGAVETQYFGPGTRLLVL.

The CDR3 is CASSSQTWSGDTQYF. CDR3 DNA sequence: TGTGCCAGCAGCTCCCAGACTTGGTCGGGGGATACGCAGTATTTT. The chain is built from TRBV7-9 and TRBJ2-3; possible D gene TRBD2, 5 bases. In germline, CDR1 is SEHNR, CDR2 FQNEAQ (reference sequence). The CDR3 runs 15 residues. V dropped 4 bases and J dropped 6 bases, with 17 bases sitting between them.

The CDR3 DNA follows: TGTGCCAGCAGCCAAGCCGGGGCGGGGGGACGACAAGAGACCCAGTACTTC. Its translation is CASSQAGAGGRQETQYF. V gene TRBV4-2 combines with J gene TRBJ2-5; 8 bases agree with TRBD2. Germline lookup yields CDR1 LGHNA and CDR2 YNFKEQ. This CDR3 contains 17 residues. V gave up 1 base and J gave up 2 bases; unmatched junction bases: 9.

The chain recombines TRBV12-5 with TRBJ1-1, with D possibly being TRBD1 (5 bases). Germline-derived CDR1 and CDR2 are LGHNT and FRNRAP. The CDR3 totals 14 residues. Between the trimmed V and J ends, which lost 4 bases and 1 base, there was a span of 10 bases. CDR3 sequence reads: CASGWGGRNTEAFF. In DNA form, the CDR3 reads TGTGCTAGTGGTTGGGGCGGGAGGAACACTGAAGCTTTCTTT.

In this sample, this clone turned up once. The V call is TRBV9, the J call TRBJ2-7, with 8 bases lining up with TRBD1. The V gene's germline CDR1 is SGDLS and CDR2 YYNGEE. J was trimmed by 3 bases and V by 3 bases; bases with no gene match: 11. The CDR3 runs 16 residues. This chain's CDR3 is CASSASQGADVYEQYF. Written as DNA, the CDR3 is TGTGCCAGCAGCGCATCCCAGGGGGCGGATGTCTACGAGCAGTACTTC.

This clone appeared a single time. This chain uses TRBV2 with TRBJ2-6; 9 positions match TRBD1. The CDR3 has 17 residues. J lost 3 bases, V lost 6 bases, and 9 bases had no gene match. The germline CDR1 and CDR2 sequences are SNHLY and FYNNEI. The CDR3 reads CASRPGQGGSGANVLTF. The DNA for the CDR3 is TGTGCCAGCAGACCGGGACAGGGAGGGAGTGGGGCCAACGTCCTGACTTTC.

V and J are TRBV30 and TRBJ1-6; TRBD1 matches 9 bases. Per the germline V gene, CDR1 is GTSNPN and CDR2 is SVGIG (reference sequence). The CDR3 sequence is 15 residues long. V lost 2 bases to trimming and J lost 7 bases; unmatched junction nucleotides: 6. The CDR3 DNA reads TGTGCCTGGAGTATCATGGGACAGGGAAATTCACCCCTCCACTTT. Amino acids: CAWSIMGQGNSPLHF.

CDR3 sequence reads: CAWSRDRLNTGELFF. In nucleotides, the CDR3 is TGTGCCTGGAGTCGGGACAGGCTCAACACCGGGGAGCTGTTTTTT. The rearrangement joins TRBV30 to TRBJ2-2; 8 bases fit TRBD1. The CDR3 spans 15 residues. J was trimmed by 2 bases and V by 2 bases; bases with no gene match: 4. The germline gives CDR1 GTSNPN, CDR2 SVGIG (reference sequence).

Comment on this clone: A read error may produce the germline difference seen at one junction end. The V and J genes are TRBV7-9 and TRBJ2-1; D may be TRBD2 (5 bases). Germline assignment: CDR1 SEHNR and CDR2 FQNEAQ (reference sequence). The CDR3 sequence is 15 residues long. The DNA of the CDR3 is TGTGCCAGCAGCCTAGCCGGTAGCTCCTACAATGAGCAGTTCTTC. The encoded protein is CASSLAGSSYNEQFF.

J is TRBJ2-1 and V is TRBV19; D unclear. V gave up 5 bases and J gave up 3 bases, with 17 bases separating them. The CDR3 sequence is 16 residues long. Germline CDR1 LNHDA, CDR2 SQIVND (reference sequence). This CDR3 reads CASSSKVAQSYNEQFF. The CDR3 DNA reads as TGTGCCAGTAGTTCCAAGGTAGCCCAAAGCTACAATGAGCAGTTCTTC. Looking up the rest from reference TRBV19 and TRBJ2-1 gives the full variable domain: DGGITQSPKYLFRKEGQNVTLSCEQNLNHDAMYWYRQDPGQGLRLIYYSQIVNDFQKGDIAEGYSVSREKKESFPLTVTSAQKNPTAFYLCASSSKVAQSYNEQFFGPGTRLTVL.

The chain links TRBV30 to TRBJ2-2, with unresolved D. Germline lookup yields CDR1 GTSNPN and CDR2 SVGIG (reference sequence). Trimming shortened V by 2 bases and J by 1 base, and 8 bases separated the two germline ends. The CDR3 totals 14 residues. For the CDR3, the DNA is TGTGCCTGGAGTTACGACTTGAACACCGGGGAGCTGTTTTTT. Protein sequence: CAWSYDLNTGELFF.

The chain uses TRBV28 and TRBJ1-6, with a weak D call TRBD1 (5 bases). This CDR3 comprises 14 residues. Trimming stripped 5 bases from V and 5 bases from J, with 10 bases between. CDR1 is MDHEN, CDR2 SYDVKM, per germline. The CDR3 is CASSLETDNSPLHF. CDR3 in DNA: TGTGCCAGCAGTCTCGAGACAGATAATTCACCCCTCCACTTT. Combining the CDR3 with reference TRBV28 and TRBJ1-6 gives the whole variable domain DVKVTQSSRYLVKRTGEKVFLECVQDMDHENMFWYRQDPGLGLRLIYFSYDVKMKEKGDIPEGYSVSREKKERFSLILESASTNQTSMYLCASSLETDNSPLHFGNGTRLTVT.

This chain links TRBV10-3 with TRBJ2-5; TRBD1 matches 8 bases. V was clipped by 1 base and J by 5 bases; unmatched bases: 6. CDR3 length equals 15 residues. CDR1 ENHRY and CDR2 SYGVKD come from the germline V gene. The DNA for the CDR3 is TGTGCCATCAGTGAGTTTGACAGGGGTTCGGAGACCCAGTACTTC. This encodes CAISEFDRGSETQYF.

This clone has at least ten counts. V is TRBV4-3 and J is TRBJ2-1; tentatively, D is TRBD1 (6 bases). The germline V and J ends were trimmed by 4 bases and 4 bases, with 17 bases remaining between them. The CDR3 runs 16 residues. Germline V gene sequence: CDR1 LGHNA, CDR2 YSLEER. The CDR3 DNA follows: TGCGCCAGCAGCCTTTTTTGGGGGCACCGTTACAATGAGCAGTTCTTC. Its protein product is CASSLFWGHRYNEQFF.